These T cell receptor beta chains were read from a single sample in a study of Ad26.COV2.S vaccination and SARS-CoV-2 variants. Assay used: immunoSEQ multiplex PCR; TCRdb lists only in-frame clones, some missing. In the table there are roughly 400,000 clones, about 92% of which are singletons. This sample comprised peripheral blood, obtained in a trial of Ad26.COV2.S vaccine versus placebo. The receptors were gathered from a person aged 18 to 59 who received the Ad26.COV2.S COVID-19 vaccine or a placebo. CDR3s include the opening cysteine and the closing phenylalanine or tryptophan. D genes are given only for firm matches. The listing skips clone size in some rows; elsewhere it reads once, few, many or a size class.

abundance	d_gene	v_gene	j_gene	CDR3aa	CDR3nt
NA	TRBD2	TRBV10-3	TRBJ2-3	CAISGGLAGGNRTDTQYF	TGTGCCATCAGTGGGGGACTAGCGGGAGGAAACCGCACAGATACGCAGTATTTT
NA	NA	TRBV3-1/TRBV3-2	TRBJ2-1	CASSHPTGSSYNEQFF	TGTGCCAGCAGCCATCCGACAGGCAGCTCCTACAATGAGCAGTTCTTC
NA	TRBD1	TRBV19	TRBJ2-7	CASSMAGTGTYEQYF	TGTGCCAGTAGTATGGCCGGGACAGGGACCTACGAGCAGTACTTC
NA	TRBD2	TRBV5-4	TRBJ2-1	CASGYTGTSTNEQFF	TGTGCCAGCGGGTATACCGGGACTAGCACAAATGAGCAGTTCTTC
NA	NA	TRBV4-3	TRBJ2-5	CASSQDLAGTLETQYF	TGCGCCAGCAGCCAAGATTTGGCAGGAACGTTGGAGACCCAGTACTTC
NA	NA	TRBV6-1	TRBJ2-3	CASSETLTVPTDTQYF	TGTGCCAGCAGTGAGACCCTTACGGTCCCCACAGATACGCAGTATTTT
NA	NA	TRBV7-2	TRBJ2-3	CASSLVGDFTDTQYF	TGTGCCAGCAGCTTAGTTGGGGACTTCACAGATACGCAGTATTTT
NA	NA	TRBV9	TRBJ2-5	CASSLSGTPQETQYF	TGTGCCAGCAGCTTGTCCGGGACGCCCCAAGAGACCCAGTACTTC
NA	TRBD2	TRBV7-9	TRBJ2-3	CASSHSGRAADTQYF	TGTGCCAGCAGCCACAGCGGGAGGGCGGCAGATACGCAGTATTTT
NA	NA	TRBV2	TRBJ1-5	CASSEMPYQPQHF	TGTGCCAGCAGTGAAATGCCCTATCAGCCCCAGCATTTT
NA	NA	TRBV13	TRBJ2-2	CASSFRGRAGELFF	TGTGCCAGCAGCTTCCGGGGTAGGGCCGGGGAGCTGTTTTTT
NA	TRBD1	TRBV27	TRBJ2-7	CASSLRGQGFGEQYF	TGTGCCAGCAGTTTAAGGGGGCAGGGGTTTGGCGAGCAGTACTTC
NA	NA	TRBV6-1	TRBJ1-6	CASSEAVGGSSYNSPLHF	TGTGCCAGCAGTGAAGCTGTTGGGGGGAGCTCCTATAATTCACCCCTCCACTTT
once	NA	TRBV7-3	TRBJ2-3	CASSPRSGADTQYF	TGTGCCAGCAGCCCGAGATCTGGGGCAGATACGCAGTATTTT
NA	NA	TRBV6-2/TRBV6-3	TRBJ2-5	CASSYVAETQYF	TGTGCCAGCAGTTACGTAGCGGAGACCCAGTACTTC
NA	TRBD2	TRBV9	TRBJ2-1	CASSVAGTSGKNEQFF	TGTGCCAGCAGCGTAGCTGGGACTAGCGGGAAAAATGAGCAGTTCTTC
few	NA	TRBV7-3	TRBJ1-6	CASIEAGQGLSSSYNSPLHF	TGTGCCAGCATCGAAGCGGGACAAGGGCTCTCGAGCTCCTATAATTCACCCCTCCACTTT
few	TRBD1	TRBV2	TRBJ2-3	CASSEPGQGTDTQYF	TGTGCCAGCAGTGAACCGGGACAGGGGACAGATACGCAGTATTTT
NA	NA	TRBV7-7	TRBJ2-3	CASSPQGSHTDTQYF	TGTGCTAGCAGCCCTCAGGGGTCGCACACAGATACGCAGTATTTT
NA	NA	TRBV5-1	TRBJ1-1	CASSLNTENTEAFF	TGCGCCAGCAGCCTAAACACGGAGAACACTGAAGCTTTCTTT
NA	TRBD1	TRBV10-3	TRBJ1-5	CAISGTGNQPQHF	TGTGCCATCAGCGGGACAGGGAATCAGCCCCAGCATTTT
NA	NA	TRBV6-5	TRBJ2-7	CASRADRIYEQYF	TGTGCCAGCAGGGCAGACAGGATATACGAGCAGTACTTC
NA	NA	TRBV9	TRBJ2-2	CASSLGGSNTGELFF	TGTGCCAGCAGCCTAGGGGGATCGAACACCGGGGAGCTGTTTTTT
NA	NA	TRBV28	TRBJ1-1	CASSLRQLNTEAFF	TGTGCCAGCAGTTTACGGCAATTGAACACTGAAGCTTTCTTT
NA	TRBD1	TRBV7-8	TRBJ2-7	CASSSDRSWDEQYF	TGTGCCAGCAGCTCGGACAGGTCCTGGGACGAGCAGTACTTC
NA	TRBD1	TRBV13	TRBJ1-3	CASSLGPPGTGDSGNTIYF	TGTGCCAGCAGCTTAGGGCCCCCCGGGACAGGGGACTCTGGAAACACCATATATTTT
NA	NA	TRBV15	TRBJ1-4	CATSRDFSTNEKLFF	TGTGCCACCAGCAGAGATTTCTCAACTAATGAAAAACTGTTTTTT
NA	NA	TRBV19	TRBJ1-5	CASRATGSNQPQHF	TGTGCCAGTAGAGCTACAGGCAGCAATCAGCCCCAGCATTTT
NA	TRBD2	TRBV19	TRBJ2-2	CASATGRGNTGELFF	TGTGCCAGCGCGACCGGGAGGGGAAACACCGGGGAGCTGTTTTTT